One sample yielded the 26 T cell receptor beta chains listed below, sequenced in a study of CD8 T cells in acute hepatitis C reinfection. Assay used: immunoSEQ multiplex PCR; TCRdb lists only in-frame clones, some missing. The sample yields about 38,000 clones, 80% to 90% seen once. Time point denoted: naive CD8 control sorted from an acute-time-point sample. The sample consisted of naive CD8+ T cells from PBMCs. The source of these receptors is a woman aged 18 to 35 who spontaneously cleared hepatitis C infection.

The rearrangement links TRBV5-5 to TRBJ2-7; D gene ambiguous. This CDR3 spans 14 amino acids. Germline V gene sequence: CDR1 SGHKS, CDR2 YYEKEE (reference sequence). With 0 bases removed from V and 0 bases from J, the gap between germline ends came to 7 bases. The CDR3 nucleotides read TGTGCCAGCAGCTTGGCCGTGAGCTCCTACGAGCAGTACTTC. Translating it yields CASSLAVSSYEQYF.

V gene TRBV9 combines with J gene TRBJ1-4; TRBD1 aligns across 7 bases. The CDR3 sequence is 14 residues long. The germline gives CDR1 SGDLS, CDR2 YYNGEE. J gave up 8 bases and V 0 bases, and 4 bases lay outside the gene matches. The CDR3 reads CASSVGQGYEKLFF. In DNA, the CDR3 is TGTGCCAGCAGCGTAGGACAGGGATACGAAAAACTGTTTTTT.

This clone was recorded only once. A read error may account for a junction end that differs from germline. Other DNA sequences of this sample code for an identical CDR3. The J gene is TRBJ2-1, the V gene TRBV5-1; D is perhaps TRBD1 or TRBD2 (5 bases each). The germline CDR1 and CDR2 sequences are SGHRS and YFSETQ. This CDR3 is 16 amino acids long. CDR3 DNA: TGCGCCAGCAGTTTGGCCTCGGGACCGCGCTACAATGAGCAGTTCTTC. This translates into CASSLASGPRYNEQFF.

J is TRBJ2-5 and V is TRBV9; D may be TRBD1 (7 bases). The germline V and J ends were trimmed by 4 bases and 0 bases, with 19 bases remaining between them. This CDR3 has 17 amino acids. Germline loops: CDR1 SGDLS, CDR2 YYNGEE. The CDR3 nucleotides read TGTGCCAGCAGCTTCCCAGTCGACAGGGAGGACCAAGAGACCCAGTACTTC. Translating it yields CASSFPVDREDQETQYF.

The rearrangement links TRBV27 to TRBJ2-3; 12 bases agree with TRBD2. Germline loops: CDR1 MNHEY, CDR2 SMNVEV (reference sequence). This CDR3 has 16 residues. V dropped 3 bases and J dropped 3; count of bases not matched to a gene: 4. The CDR3 spells CASSFRLAGDTDTQYF. In DNA, the CDR3 is TGTGCCAGCAGTTTCCGACTAGCGGGAGATACAGATACGCAGTATTTT.

V gene TRBV7-8 combines with J gene TRBJ1-1; possibly TRBD1 for D (5 bases). Germline CDR1 and CDR2: SGHVS and FQNEAQ. This CDR3 has 13 residues. The V and J ends lost 2 bases and 4 bases respectively, with 8 bases between them. CDR3 nucleotide sequence: TGTGCCAGCAGCTTAAGGGGTTTCACTGAAGCTTTCTTT. It translates to CASSLRGFTEAFF.

This clone was recorded only once. This chain uses TRBV18 with TRBJ2-3; 7 nucleotides agree with TRBD2. This CDR3 is 15 amino acids long. The germline CDR1 and CDR2 sequences are KGHSH and LQKENI. Trimming cost V 6 bases and J 2 bases; bases outside gene matches: 8. CDR3 region: CASSPGTTATDTQYF. CDR3 nucleotide sequence: TGTGCCAGCTCCCCCGGGACTACCGCCACAGATACGCAGTATTTT.

V and J are TRBV7-3 and TRBJ2-1; 14 bases map to TRBD2. CDR1 and CDR2 from the germline V gene are SGHTA and FQGTGA. This CDR3 is 19 amino acids long. The J segment lost 5 bases and the V segment lost 8 bases, leaving 17 bases of the junction unmatched. The CDR3 nucleotides are TGTGCCAGCCTGGGGGGACTAGCGGGAGCGTTAAAGTCAAACAATGAGCAGTTCTTC. Its protein is CASLGGLAGALKSNNEQFF.

This clone was picked up a small number of times. The chain joins TRBV27 to TRBJ2-3; perhaps TRBD2 as D (7 bases). Germline assignment: CDR1 MNHEY and CDR2 SMNVEV (reference sequence). V gave up 8 bases and J gave up 0 bases, with 15 bases separating them. This CDR3 comprises 15 residues. CDR3 region: CASSGGYESTDTQYF. CDR3 coding DNA: TGTGCCAGCTCGGGGGGCTACGAAAGCACAGATACGCAGTATTTT.

V gene TRBV5-4 combines with J gene TRBJ1-2, with TRBD1 matching 10 bases. The germline gives CDR1 SGHNT, CDR2 YYREEE (reference sequence). The trim removed 4 bases at V and 4 bases at J, leaving 10 bases unmatched. This CDR3 spans 16 amino acids. CDR3 bases: TGTGCCAGCAGCCCATCCGGGACAGGGGTGGCCTATGGCTACACCTTC. This sequence encodes CASSPSGTGVAYGYTF.

In its sample, this clone was seen a few times. The chain joins TRBV2 to TRBJ1-2; D is perhaps TRBD1 (6 bases). The CDR3 covers 11 residues. CDR1 is SNHLY and CDR2 is FYNNEI in the germline V gene. CDR3 region: CAGRGGYGYTF. CDR3 bases: TGTGCAGGAAGGGGGGGCTATGGCTACACCTTC.

The rearrangement uses TRBV27 and TRBJ1-1, with D perhaps TRBD1 (6 bases). Trimming cost V 1 base and J 3 bases, with 18 bases left between them. The CDR3 contains 17 residues. Germline V gives CDR1 MNHEY, CDR2 SMNVEV (reference sequence). The CDR3 protein is CASSLFGGGGSDTEAFF. In nucleotides, the CDR3 is TGTGCCAGCAGTTTATTCGGGGGAGGGGGATCGGACACTGAAGCTTTCTTT.

The CDR3 region is CASTTSASGSVSEQFF. In DNA form, the CDR3 reads TGTGCCAGCACCACGTCGGCTAGCGGGAGTGTGAGTGAGCAGTTCTTC. This rearrangement joins TRBV4-2 to TRBJ2-1; TRBD2 matches at 10 bases. The CDR3 has 16 residues. Germline CDR1 LGHNA, CDR2 YNFKEQ. V was pared by 7 bases and J by 9 bases, with 15 bases of the junction left unmatched.

To note about this clone: The sample carries other DNA sequences with the same CDR3. The chain is built from TRBV27 and TRBJ2-2; D gene ambiguous. The CDR3 is made up of 11 amino acids. Germline lookup yields CDR1 MNHEY and CDR2 SMNVEV (reference sequence). Trimming left V 6 bases short and J 5 bases short, with 4 bases between. The CDR3 DNA reads TGTGCCAGCAGCGATACCGGGGAGCTGTTTTTT. Translated: CASSDTGELFF.

The rearrangement uses TRBV27 and TRBJ2-7; no reliable D call. CDR1 and CDR2 from the germline V gene are MNHEY and SMNVEV (reference sequence). CDR3 size: 14 residues. The V gene lost 5 bases and the J gene lost 3 bases, with 14 bases spanning the gap. The CDR3 sequence is CASSPTVPIYEQYF. In nucleotides, the CDR3 is TGTGCCAGCAGTCCGACTGTCCCCATCTACGAGCAGTACTTC.

The rearrangement links TRBV25-1 to TRBJ2-1; D is ambiguous. V shed 6 bases and J shed 9 bases, with 9 bases lying between them. Germline-derived CDR1 and CDR2 are MGHDK and SYGVNS. CDR3 length: 11 residues. The CDR3 spells CASRMGGEQFF. CDR3 coding DNA: TGTGCCAGCAGGATGGGCGGTGAGCAGTTCTTC.

This clone came up a few times. The chain uses TRBV5-1 and TRBJ1-5; 7 bases are shared with TRBD1. CDR1 SGHRS and CDR2 YFSETQ come from the germline V gene. This CDR3 contains 15 residues. The V gene end was trimmed by 0 bases and the J gene end by 5 bases; junction bases not matched to a gene: 5. The CDR3 spells CASSLGTGPHQPQHF. The CDR3, as DNA: TGCGCCAGCAGCTTGGGGACAGGTCCTCATCAGCCCCAGCATTTT.

The rearrangement joins TRBV6-5 to TRBJ2-7; D is uncertain. The CDR3 is made up of 11 amino acids. V dropped 7 bases and J dropped 6 bases, with 10 bases sitting between them. CDR1 MNHEY and CDR2 SVGAGI come from the germline V gene. This CDR3 is CASNGGAEQYF. The CDR3 nucleotides read TGTGCCAGCAATGGTGGTGCCGAGCAGTACTTC.

This chain joins TRBV4-1 and TRBJ2-1; D not certain. The CDR3 spans 13 residues. The germline gives CDR1 MGHRA, CDR2 YSYEKL. The V and J ends lost 1 base and 3 bases respectively, with 4 bases between them. The CDR3 bases are TGCGCCAGCAGCCAAGGCCTCTACAATGAGCAGTTCTTC. This sequence encodes CASSQGLYNEQFF.

This chain uses TRBV6-6 with TRBJ1-5; D remains unclear. Germline V CDR1 and CDR2: MNHNY, SVGAGI (reference sequence). The germline V and J ends were trimmed by 5 bases and 3 bases, with 8 bases remaining between them. The CDR3 contains 13 residues. This CDR3 reads CASSPDNNQPQHF. In nucleotides, the CDR3 is TGTGCCAGCAGTCCTGACAACAATCAGCCCCAGCATTTT.

The genes are TRBV27 and TRBJ1-1; TRBD1 matches 7 bases. CDR3 length: 13 amino acids. With 1 base clipped from V and 9 bases from J, the junction kept 5 bases outside the gene matches. Per the germline V gene, CDR1 is MNHEY and CDR2 is SMNVEV (reference sequence). Written as DNA, the CDR3 is TGTGCCAGCAGTTTATTAGGGGACAGAAAAGCTTTCTTT. It yields the protein CASSLLGDRKAFF.

V usage is TRBV9 and J usage is TRBJ2-3; unclear D gene. Germline loops: CDR1 SGDLS, CDR2 YYNGEE. Trimming took off 0 bases at V and 4 bases at J, with 12 bases between the two ends. CDR3 size: 15 residues. The CDR3 loop is CASSVAGVQSDTQYF. As DNA, the CDR3 is TGTGCCAGCAGCGTAGCTGGAGTCCAGTCAGATACGCAGTATTTT.

The chain links TRBV4-1 to TRBJ2-7; possible D gene TRBD1, 6 bases. CDR3 length: 13 residues. In germline, CDR1 is MGHRA, CDR2 YSYEKL. V was trimmed by 1 base and J by 4 bases, leaving 8 bases between them. In DNA, the CDR3 is TGCGCCAGCAGCCAAGGGACAGTGTACGAGCAGTACTTC. It encodes CASSQGTVYEQYF.

The V gene is TRBV29-1, the J gene TRBJ2-1; D not certain. Per the germline V gene, CDR1 is SQVTM and CDR2 is ANQGSEA. The CDR3 runs to 13 residues. Trimming stripped 1 base from V and 3 bases from J, with 7 bases between. CDR3 in DNA: TGCAGCGTTGAAGCGGTGTACTACAATGAGCAGTTCTTC. This codes for CSVEAVYYNEQFF.

The rearrangement links TRBV7-3 to TRBJ1-1; D not certain. CDR1 SGHTA and CDR2 FQGTGA come from the germline V gene. The CDR3 loop spans 15 amino acids. V lost 2 bases and J lost 0, with 10 bases in between. The CDR3 reads CASSLEGQMNTEAFF. The CDR3 DNA sequence: TGTGCCAGCAGCTTAGAAGGTCAAATGAACACTGAAGCTTTCTTT.

The chain couples TRBV7-2 to TRBJ1-5; D remains unclear. V was trimmed by 1 base and J by 5 bases, leaving 6 bases between them. The length of the CDR3 is 13 residues. Germline V gene data show CDR1 as SGHTA and CDR2 as FQGNSA. Here the CDR3 reads CASSLDTYQPQHF. In DNA, the CDR3 is TGTGCCAGCAGCTTAGATACTTATCAGCCCCAGCATTTT.